The 5 T cell receptor beta chains presented below share a single source sample, sequenced in a study of PD-1 blockade in mismatch repair-deficient tumors. The assay was immunoSEQ multiplex PCR, and TCRdb's table has in-frame clones only and misses some. The repertoire consists of some 120,000 clones, with more than 85% occurring once and the leading ten covering approximately 13%. The sequencing here drew on peripheral blood, taken 44 weeks after starting pembrolizumab. These receptors came from an adult with mismatch repair-deficient cancer.

This clone was seen only once. The V and J genes are TRBV27 and TRBJ2-1; 7 nucleotides agree with TRBD2. V lost 8 bases, J lost 2 bases, and 3 bases stayed unmatched. CDR1 is MNHEY and CDR2 is SMNVEV in the germline V gene (reference sequence). This CDR3 is built from 13 residues. The CDR3 here is CASGRGPYNEQFF. CDR3 DNA sequence: TGTGCCAGCGGGAGGGGACCCTACAATGAGCAGTTCTTC.

This clone was found a few times. This sequence joins TRBV30 and TRBJ2-7, with 8 positions matching TRBD1. The CDR3 runs to 14 residues. The V gene end was trimmed by 3 bases and the J gene end by 2 bases; junction bases not matched to a gene: 6. Per germline, CDR1 GTSNPN and CDR2 SVGIG (reference sequence). The CDR3 sequence is CAWSGQGDTYEQYF. CDR3 sequence (DNA): TGTGCCTGGAGCGGACAGGGAGATACCTACGAGCAGTACTTC.

The chain is built from TRBV5-5 and TRBJ2-3; D is unclear. Germline-derived CDR1 and CDR2 are SGHKS and YYEKEE (reference sequence). The V and J ends lost 2 bases and 6 bases respectively, with 22 bases between them. The CDR3 runs 17 residues. Here the CDR3 reads CASSFYFTDTLRDTQYF. DNA for the CDR3: TGTGCCAGCAGCTTTTATTTCACTGACACCCTCCGCGATACGCAGTATTTT.

V gene TRBV11-2 combines with J gene TRBJ2-2; D assignment may be TRBD1 or TRBD2 (5 bases each). CDR3 length: 16 residues. The V end was cut by 3 bases, the J end by 7 bases, with 18 bases between. The germline CDR1 and CDR2 sequences are SGHAT and FQNNGV. Here the CDR3 DNA reads TGTGCCAGCAGCTTTTTTACCGGGACCCCTCACGGGGAGCTGTTTTTT. Its translation is CASSFFTGTPHGELFF.

In its sample, this clone was seen a few times. This chain connects TRBV11-1 to TRBJ2-3; TRBD1 might be the D (5 bases). V lost 2 bases and J lost 3, with 21 bases in between. Germline V gene data show CDR1 as SGHAT and CDR2 as FQDESV (reference sequence). This CDR3 has 18 residues. Written as DNA, the CDR3 is TGTGCCAGCAGCTTAATTACTCTCCAGGGCCTGAAGACAGATACGCAGTATTTT. Translation gives CASSLITLQGLKTDTQYF.